The 31 T cell receptor beta chains in this list originate from one sample, sequenced in a study of OX40 agonist ivuxolimab in advanced cancers. The method was immunoSEQ multiplex PCR; TCRdb's version includes in-frame clones alone and lacks a portion of them. Seen here are about 68,000 clones, roughly 85% observed once, and the top ten hold around 9.9%. Specimen: CD4+ or CD8+ T cells sorted from blood, collected in a trial of the OX40 agonist ivuxolimab. These receptor sequences come from an adult with an advanced solid tumor such as melanoma, head and neck, liver or kidney cancer.

The chain joins TRBV6-1 to TRBJ1-5, with 9 bases aligning to TRBD1. The V gene end was trimmed by 7 bases and the J gene end by 6 bases; junction bases not matched to a gene: 10. This CDR3 is 15 amino acids long. Germline V CDR1 and CDR2: MNHNS, SASEGT. CDR3 region: CASIRQGEGSQPQHF. CDR3 bases: TGTGCCAGCATTCGACAGGGGGAAGGGAGTCAGCCCCAGCATTTT.

The rearrangement links TRBV7-8 to TRBJ2-3; 9 bases are a match to TRBD2. CDR3 length equals 16 residues. Germline CDR1 reads SGHVS; CDR2 reads FQNEAQ. The V segment lost 3 bases and the J segment 1 base; nucleotides outside the gene matches: 5. The CDR3 spells CASSLRGGMGTDTQYF. In nucleotides, the CDR3 is TGTGCCAGCAGCTTGCGGGGGGGAATGGGCACAGATACGCAGTATTTT.

This chain joins TRBV5-1 and TRBJ1-4; D is undetermined. The CDR3 has 15 amino acids. Germline V gives CDR1 SGHRS, CDR2 YFSETQ. Trimming left V 0 bases short and J 2 bases short, with 8 bases between. The CDR3 coding sequence is TGCGCCAGCAGCTTGGTGGCCGGTACTAATGAAAAACTGTTTTTT. Protein sequence: CASSLVAGTNEKLFF.

The CDR3 loop reads CASSERVGGYEQYF. The CDR3 DNA is TGTGCCAGCAGTGAAAGGGTAGGGGGCTACGAGCAGTACTTC. The rearrangement links TRBV2 to TRBJ2-7, with D possibly being TRBD1 (6 bases). The germline V and J ends were trimmed by 2 bases and 3 bases, with 11 bases remaining between them. The CDR3 runs 14 residues. From germline, CDR1 is SNHLY and CDR2 FYNNEI.

The V call is TRBV7-9, the J call TRBJ2-6; 10 nucleotides agree with TRBD1. After removal of 5 bases from V and 4 bases from J, the junction contained 8 bases not matched to a gene. The CDR3 covers 17 residues. The germline V gene encodes CDR1 SEHNR and CDR2 FQNEAQ (reference sequence). In nucleotides, the CDR3 is TGTGCCAGCAGCGCAGGGACAGGGGAATACGGGGCCAACGTCCTGACTTTC. Translated: CASSAGTGEYGANVLTF.

In its sample, this clone was seen a few times. The gene calls are TRBV29-1 and TRBJ2-4; 7 positions agree with TRBD2. J was trimmed by 0 bases and V by 1 base; bases with no gene match: 6. The germline V gene has CDR1 SQVTM and CDR2 ANQGSEA. The CDR3 runs 16 residues. The CDR3 DNA is TGCAGCGTTGAAGGCGGGAGTGCCAGAGCCAAAAACATTCAGTACTTC. This encodes CSVEGGSARAKNIQYF.

The rearrangement uses TRBV25-1 and TRBJ2-3; 13 positions agree with TRBD2. With 6 bases clipped from V and 8 bases from J, the junction kept 5 bases outside the gene matches. CDR1 and CDR2 (germline): MGHDK, SYGVNS. The CDR3 loop spans 14 amino acids. The CDR3 loop is CASRATSGRGTQYF. The CDR3 DNA reads as TGTGCCAGCAGGGCTACTAGCGGGAGGGGTACGCAGTATTTT.

The rearrangement links TRBV19 to TRBJ2-1; TRBD2 agrees at 11 bases. V trimming: 3 bases; J trimming: 2 bases; junction bases outside the gene matches: 6. The CDR3 totals 17 residues. The V gene's germline CDR1 is LNHDA and CDR2 SQIVND (reference sequence). Here the CDR3 DNA reads TGTGCCAGTAGTATTTCTAGCGGGGGGATCGCCTACAATGAGCAGTTCTTC. Translated, it gives CASSISSGGIAYNEQFF.

The chain is built from TRBV5-1 and TRBJ2-7; 14 bases are a match to TRBD2. V trimming: 4 bases; J trimming: 2 bases; junction bases outside the gene matches: 2. CDR3 length: 15 amino acids. Germline CDR1 reads SGHRS; CDR2 reads YFSETQ. The CDR3 sequence: CASSLTSGRAYEQYF. CDR3 nucleotide sequence: TGCGCCAGCAGCCTGACTAGCGGGAGGGCCTACGAGCAGTACTTC. Filled out from reference TRBV5-1 and TRBJ2-7, the complete variable domain reads KAGVTQTPRYLIKTRGQQVTLSCSPISGHRSVSWYQQTPGQGLQFLFEYFSETQRNKGNFPGRFSGRQFSNSRSEMNVSTLELGDSALYLCASSLTSGRAYEQYFGPGTRLTVT.

This sequence joins TRBV28 and TRBJ2-7, with no clear D. Trimming took 2 bases from V and 0 from J, leaving 14 bases between them. CDR1 is MDHEN and CDR2 is SYDVKM in the germline V gene. The CDR3 consists of 16 residues. The CDR3 region has the DNA TGTGCCAGCAGTTTAGCTGAGACGGCTAGCTCCTACGAGCAGTACTTC. This gives the protein CASSLAETASSYEQYF.

The rearrangement uses TRBV19 and TRBJ2-1; 12 bases map to TRBD2. CDR1 and CDR2 from the germline V gene are LNHDA and SQIVND (reference sequence). V lost 4 bases, J lost 8 bases, and 9 bases stayed unmatched. CDR3 length: 16 amino acids. CDR3: CASSTWASGGEDEQFF. The DNA of the CDR3 is TGTGCCAGTAGTACCTGGGCTAGCGGGGGGGAAGATGAGCAGTTCTTC.

The chain recombines TRBV10-3 with TRBJ2-7; either TRBD1 or TRBD2 may supply D (7 bases each). The CDR3 spans 15 residues. V dropped 3 bases and J dropped 2 bases, with 14 bases sitting between them. The germline V gene encodes CDR1 ENHRY and CDR2 SYGVKD. DNA for the CDR3: TGTGCCATCAGTGACAGGGACAGCGGGACCTACGAGCAGTACTTC. Its protein product is CAISDRDSGTYEQYF.

The V call is TRBV6-6, the J call TRBJ1-2; D is ambiguous. The CDR3 has 13 amino acids. CDR1 is MNHNY and CDR2 is SVGAGI in the germline V gene (reference sequence). V lost 2 bases, J lost 2 bases, and 6 bases lay in between. CDR3 sequence: CASSYGNNYGYTF. The CDR3 nucleotides read TGTGCCAGCAGTTACGGGAACAACTATGGCTACACCTTC.

The sample holds one count of this clone. The CDR3 DNA sequence: TGTGCCAGCAGCCAAGATTCCATCGGGGCGCTCGTCTATGGCTACACCTTC. Translating it yields CASSQDSIGALVYGYTF. The chain combines TRBV4-2 with TRBJ1-2, with D possibly being TRBD1 (5 bases). Germline V gene lookup returns CDR1 LGHNA and CDR2 YNFKEQ. CDR3 length: 17 residues. Trimming removed 0 bases from V and 4 bases from J, with 18 bases in between.

The chain has TRBV5-4 and TRBJ1-1; a weak D match, TRBD1 (6 bases). V was shortened by 4 bases and J by 2 bases, with 9 bases between the two germline ends. The V gene's germline CDR1 is SGHNT and CDR2 YYREEE (reference sequence). The CDR3 spans 13 residues. The CDR3 coding sequence is TGTGCCAGCAGCATGGACAGTAACACTGAAGCTTTCTTT. Encoded protein: CASSMDSNTEAFF.

This clone was seen more than once but under ten times. The CDR3 loop reads CASSSRVWGVGFTDTQYF. In DNA, the CDR3 is TGTGCCAGCAGCTCAAGGGTATGGGGTGTAGGTTTCACAGATACGCAGTATTTT. The chain is built from TRBV28 and TRBJ2-3, with D uncertain. CDR1 and CDR2 (germline): MDHEN, SYDVKM. The CDR3 consists of 18 residues. V shed 6 bases and J shed 2 bases, with 24 bases lying between them.

The rearrangement joins TRBV10-3 to TRBJ1-1; maybe TRBD1 (5 bases). Germline V gene sequence: CDR1 ENHRY, CDR2 SYGVKD. The CDR3 extends over 15 amino acids. V lost 0 bases and J lost 1, with 9 bases in between. The CDR3 reads CAISESGLGNTEAFF. The CDR3 DNA follows: TGTGCCATCAGTGAGTCGGGGCTAGGGAACACTGAAGCTTTCTTT.

This sequence joins TRBV4-1 and TRBJ2-7; D is perhaps TRBD1 or TRBD2 (6 bases each). The CDR3 length is 15 residues. Trimming left V 0 bases short and J 1 base short, with 10 bases between. Germline CDR1 and CDR2: MGHRA and YSYEKL. CDR3 protein: CASSQERGASYEQYF. In DNA form, the CDR3 reads TGCGCCAGCAGCCAAGAGAGGGGGGCGTCCTACGAGCAGTACTTC.

The V gene is TRBV30, the J gene TRBJ2-5; no clear D. This CDR3 spans 12 amino acids. Looked up from germline, CDR1 is GTSNPN and CDR2 is SVGIG (reference sequence). V shed 3 bases and J shed 3 bases, with 8 bases lying between them. The CDR3 DNA reads as TGTGCCTGGAGCGCCGCTGAAGAGACCCAGTACTTC. It yields the protein CAWSAAEETQYF.

The chain links TRBV10-3 to TRBJ2-1, with TRBD1 identical over 7 bases. After removal of 4 bases from V and 6 bases from J, the junction contained 6 bases not matched to a gene. Germline lookup yields CDR1 ENHRY and CDR2 SYGVKD. The CDR3 runs 14 residues. The CDR3 DNA is TGTGCCATCAGTGGAGACAGGGACGGCAATGAGCAGTTCTTC. It specifies CAISGDRDGNEQFF.

The CDR3: CASSNRPGNMNTEAFF. Written as DNA, the CDR3 is TGTGCCAGCAGTAACAGGCCAGGGAACATGAACACTGAAGCTTTCTTT. The chain recombines TRBV27 with TRBJ1-1; D possibly corresponds to TRBD1 (5 bases). Per germline, CDR1 MNHEY and CDR2 SMNVEV (reference sequence). The length of the CDR3 is 16 residues. Trimming shortened V by 5 bases and J by 0 bases, and 16 bases separated the two germline ends.

This chain uses TRBV2 with TRBJ1-5, with D hard to call. V was clipped by 2 bases and J by 4 bases, with 12 bases between them. This CDR3 is built from 15 residues. Germline V gives CDR1 SNHLY, CDR2 FYNNEI. CDR3 residues: CASSESKQPNQPQHF. The DNA of the CDR3 is TGTGCCAGCAGTGAATCAAAACAGCCAAATCAGCCCCAGCATTTT.

This chain uses TRBV5-4 with TRBJ1-1; TRBD1 matches at 7 bases. The V gene's germline CDR1 is SGHNT and CDR2 YYREEE (reference sequence). The CDR3 is 14 amino acids. The V gene end was trimmed by 4 bases and the J gene end by 1 base; junction bases not matched to a gene: 4. CDR3 region: CASSEGQQNTEAFF. As DNA, the CDR3 is TGTGCCAGCAGCGAGGGACAGCAGAACACTGAAGCTTTCTTT.

The V call is TRBV19, the J call TRBJ2-3, with D hard to call. The CDR3 covers 15 residues. CDR1 and CDR2 (germline): LNHDA, SQIVND (reference sequence). V was clipped by 0 bases and J by 1 base, with 8 bases between them. The CDR3 is CASSIDPAGTDTQYF. The DNA for the CDR3 is TGTGCCAGTAGTATAGATCCCGCAGGCACAGATACGCAGTATTTT.

This clone appeared a few times. This chain joins TRBV7-2 and TRBJ2-3; D uncertain. The CDR3 runs to 14 residues. The V and J ends lost 1 base and 0 bases respectively, with 5 bases between them. CDR1 and CDR2 from the germline V gene are SGHTA and FQGNSA. CDR3 nucleotides: TGTGCCAGCAGCTTAGTATCTAGCACAGATACGCAGTATTTT. This sequence encodes CASSLVSSTDTQYF.

The rearrangement uses TRBV30 and TRBJ1-4; weak D call: TRBD1 (6 bases). V was clipped by 4 bases and J by 7 bases, with 16 bases between them. The CDR3 consists of 14 residues. CDR1 is GTSNPN, CDR2 SVGIG, per germline (reference sequence). As DNA, the CDR3 is TGTGCCTGGAAGTGGGGCAGGGGTGTTGAAAAACTGTTTTTT. It encodes CAWKWGRGVEKLFF.

The rearrangement joins TRBV5-1 to TRBJ2-3, with D unclear. The CDR3 runs 14 residues. Germline V gene lookup returns CDR1 SGHRS and CDR2 YFSETQ. The V end lost 0 bases, the J end lost 3 bases, and 8 bases lay between the germline ends. DNA for the CDR3: TGCGCCAGCAGCTTGGTCGCCGGGACAGATACGCAGTATTTT. It specifies CASSLVAGTDTQYF.

This sequence joins TRBV18 and TRBJ1-4; possibly TRBD1 for D (5 bases). Deletions cut 0 bases from V and 3 bases from J, with 11 bases between. Germline V lookup: CDR1 KGHSH, CDR2 LQKENI. The CDR3 has 16 residues. As DNA, the CDR3 is TGTGCCAGCTCACCACCCGGGGCGCGAGCTAATGAAAAACTGTTTTTT. This codes for CASSPPGARANEKLFF.

The chain joins TRBV7-9 to TRBJ2-5; D is uncertain. The CDR3 is 15 residues long. Germline values: CDR1 SEHNR, CDR2 FQNEAQ (reference sequence). Trimming stripped 0 bases from V and 1 base from J, with 9 bases between. CDR3 residues: CASSLAQWVQETQYF. For the CDR3, the DNA is TGTGCCAGCAGCTTAGCTCAGTGGGTCCAAGAGACCCAGTACTTC.

The chain has TRBV5-1 and TRBJ1-4; tentative D call: TRBD1 (6 bases). Trimming removed 3 bases from V and 0 bases from J, with 21 bases in between. The CDR3 spans 19 residues. Germline assignment: CDR1 SGHRS and CDR2 YFSETQ. In DNA form, the CDR3 reads TGCGCCAGCAGCTGGGAACAGGGAAAAGGGATTTCAACTAATGAAAAACTGTTTTTT. Amino acids: CASSWEQGKGISTNEKLFF. The full variable domain, completed using reference TRBV5-1 and TRBJ1-4, is KAGVTQTPRYLIKTRGQQVTLSCSPISGHRSVSWYQQTPGQGLQFLFEYFSETQRNKGNFPGRFSGRQFSNSRSEMNVSTLELGDSALYLCASSWEQGKGISTNEKLFFGSGTQLSVL.

The chain is built from TRBV2 and TRBJ2-1; tentatively, D is TRBD1 (6 bases). This CDR3 is built from 14 residues. V lost 10 bases and J 0 bases, leaving 13 bases between the germline ends. Germline V lookup: CDR1 SNHLY, CDR2 FYNNEI. The DNA for the CDR3 is TGTGCCACAGACAAGACAGGCTCCTACAATGAGCAGTTCTTC. Translated: CATDKTGSYNEQFF.